Included here is one T cell receptor beta chain sequence, with context. Its specificity is unknown. The data were obtained in a study of T cell responses to AZD1222 COVID-19 vaccine. Overall study findings and caveats: Most donors were white British, females outnumbered males, and clonal diversity was possibly underestimated. Unmutated variant regions reportedly attract nearly half of all spike-specific TCRs. The repertoires were collected only after the peak T cell response.

With V trimmed by 1 base and J by 5 bases, 17 bases remained unmatched. The CDR3 sequence is 19 residues long. CDR1 is SGHRS, CDR2 YFSETQ, per germline. TCRdb's copy holds only in-frame clones and misses some; the assay was immunoSEQ multiplex PCR. Of roughly 87,000 clones in the sample, about 88% were seen once. V is TRBV5-1 and J is TRBJ2-1; 8 nucleotides align to TRBD1. The source of this sequence is an adult who received the AZD1222 COVID-19 vaccine. The specimen comprised peripheral blood, sampled 28 days after the second AZD1222 dose. The CDR3 region has the DNA TGCGCCAGCAGCTTGCGGCCTCCTGTCCCGCAGGGGGCGAACAATGAGCAGTTCTTC. Translation gives CASSLRPPVPQGANNEQFF.